These 21 T cell receptor beta chains originate from one sample sequenced in a study of blood T cells in healthy people across ages. For the second PCR, which ran for about 7 to 11 cycles, a sample-barcoded 5' primer and a J-beta primer mix were used. TCRdb reprocessed the 5' RACE reads via MiXCR and lists one record per CDR3 protein. The table records 1.5 million to 1.9 million distinct CDR3 sequences, roughly two fifths of them present only once. The material sequenced was blood. The receptors here all came from a woman aged 18-29 years in good health.

This chain connects TRBV29-1 to TRBJ2-7; no clear D. Germline assignment: CDR1 SQVTM and CDR2 ANQGSEA. Trimming shortened V by 6 bases and J by 0 bases, and 12 bases separated the two germline ends. CDR3 length: 13 amino acids. The CDR3 region has the DNA TGCAGCGTGCAATGGACGGCCTCCTACGAGCAGTACTTC. It translates to CSVQWTASYEQYF.

V usage is TRBV29-1 and J usage is TRBJ1-2; 7 bases are shared with TRBD1. The CDR3 covers 12 residues. CDR1 and CDR2 (germline): SQVTM, ANQGSEA. V was clipped by 7 bases and J by 3 bases; unmatched bases: 5. The CDR3 loop reads CSERQGDYGYTF. For the CDR3, the DNA is TGCAGCGAGCGACAGGGAGACTATGGCTACACCTTC.

This clonotype was seen more than once but under ten times. The rearrangement joins TRBV12-3 or TRBV12-4 to TRBJ2-1; tentative D call: TRBD1 (6 bases). With 5 bases removed from V and 6 bases from J, the gap between germline ends came to 11 bases. This CDR3 contains 13 residues. The CDR3 sequence is CASSRTETNEQFF. CDR3 nucleotides: TGTGCCAGCAGTAGGACAGAAACCAATGAGCAGTTCTTC.

This clonotype appeared a few times. The CDR3 region has the DNA TGTGCCAGCAGCGAACGTCCGATTAGGGTGGCTGGGGCCAACGTCCTGACTTTC. Translation gives CASSERPIRVAGANVLTF. V and J are TRBV2 and TRBJ2-6; unclear D gene. Trimming removed 6 bases at V and 2 bases at J, with 20 bases between. The CDR3 loop spans 18 amino acids. Germline assignment: CDR1 SNHLY and CDR2 FYNNEI.

V usage is TRBV7-2 and J usage is TRBJ2-3; D gene ambiguous. The germline V gene encodes CDR1 SGHTA and CDR2 FQGNSA. V dropped 4 bases and J dropped 4 bases, with 12 bases sitting between them. This CDR3 contains 14 residues. The DNA of the CDR3 is TGTGCCAGCAGCTCTCTACGAATCGCAGATACGCAGTATTTT. It is translated as CASSSLRIADTQYF.

V gene TRBV20-1 combines with J gene TRBJ1-2; 8 bases align to TRBD1. CDR3 length: 15 amino acids. Germline-derived CDR1 and CDR2 are DFQATT and SNEGSKA (reference sequence). V shed 8 bases, J shed 1 base, and the junction held 12 bases outside the gene matches. As DNA, the CDR3 is TGCAGTACTTCGACAGGGGCGATTCTTAACTATGGCTACACCTTC. It codes for CSTSTGAILNYGYTF.

This clonotype was seen only a few times. This sequence joins TRBV24-1 and TRBJ2-3; D perhaps matches TRBD2 (5 bases). Trimming took off 0 bases at V and 2 bases at J, with 11 bases between the two ends. The CDR3 length is 16 residues. Germline V gene lookup returns CDR1 KGHDR and CDR2 SFDVKD. DNA of the CDR3: TGTGCCACCAGTGATTTGCAAGCGGATATCACAGATACGCAGTATTTT. Its translation: CATSDLQADITDTQYF.

J is TRBJ2-1 and V is TRBV12-3 or TRBV12-4, with TRBD2 matching over 8 bases. There are 16 residues in the CDR3. Trimming at V came to 5 bases and at J to 2 bases, leaving 8 bases not matched to a gene. The CDR3 nucleotides read TGTGCCAGCAGTCCCAGAGCGGGGGCCCCCTACAATGAGCAGTTCTTC. As protein: CASSPRAGAPYNEQFF.

The chain couples TRBV7-2 to TRBJ2-5, with D possibly matching TRBD1 (5 bases). This CDR3 spans 14 amino acids. Trimming stripped 1 base from V and 3 bases from J, with 9 bases between. The germline gives CDR1 SGHTA, CDR2 FQGNSA. The CDR3 protein is CASSLEGAEETQYF. In DNA, the CDR3 is TGTGCCAGCAGCTTAGAAGGGGCAGAAGAGACCCAGTACTTC.

V usage is TRBV6-1 and J usage is TRBJ2-7; D possibly corresponds to TRBD1 (6 bases). CDR1 is MNHNS, CDR2 SASEGT, per germline. The CDR3 has 13 residues. Trimming took 5 bases from V and 3 from J, leaving 11 bases between them. Here the CDR3 reads CASSRQAFYEQYF. The CDR3, as DNA: TGTGCCAGCAGTAGACAGGCCTTCTACGAGCAGTACTTC.

This clonotype was seen once. The chain recombines TRBV14 with TRBJ1-2; no reliable D call. With 1 base removed from V and 8 bases from J, the gap between germline ends came to 11 bases. This CDR3 region has 13 residues. CDR1 and CDR2 from the germline V gene are SGHDN and FVKESK. The CDR3 spells CASSQGPKWGYTF. The CDR3 DNA reads TGTGCCAGCAGCCAAGGGCCGAAGTGGGGCTACACCTTC. Full variable domain (remainder filled in from reference TRBV14 and TRBJ1-2): EAGVTQFPSHSVIEKGQTVTLRCDPISGHDNLYWYRRVMGKEIKFLLHFVKESKQDESGMPNNRFLAERTGGTYSTLKVQPAELEDSGVYFCASSQGPKWGYTFGSGTRLTVV.

This clonotype has only a few counts. The V gene is TRBV9, the J gene TRBJ2-5; D may be TRBD2 (6 bases). V gave up 2 bases and J gave up 4 bases, with 9 bases separating them. Looked up from germline, CDR1 is SGDLS and CDR2 is YYNGEE. This CDR3 is 13 amino acids long. CDR3 coding DNA: TGTGCCAGCAGCGTTAGACTAGGAGAGACCCAGTACTTC. Protein sequence: CASSVRLGETQYF.

This rearrangement joins TRBV9 to TRBJ1-6, with a weak D call TRBD1 (5 bases). Trimming removed 3 bases at V and 2 bases at J, with 12 bases between. The CDR3 totals 16 residues. Looked up from germline, CDR1 is SGDLS and CDR2 is YYNGEE. In nucleotides, the CDR3 is TGTGCCAGCAGCGCAGACAGCCCAACCTATAATTCACCCCTCCACTTT. Residues: CASSADSPTYNSPLHF.

This clonotype was detected ten times or more. DNA of the CDR3: TGTGCCAGCAGCCTCCGCGACCATCCGAACTATGGCTACACCTTC. It translates to CASSLRDHPNYGYTF. The chain joins TRBV12-3 or TRBV12-4 to TRBJ1-2; no clear D gene. CDR3 size: 15 residues. The germline V and J ends were trimmed by 6 bases and 2 bases, with 16 bases remaining between them.

This clonotype was seen a handful of times. V and J are TRBV11-2 and TRBJ2-2, with 7 bases matching TRBD1. The germline V gene encodes CDR1 SGHAT and CDR2 FQNNGV. The CDR3 is 16 amino acids. Trimming cost V 2 bases and J 0 bases; bases outside gene matches: 3. The CDR3 is CASSLSGTANTGELFF. In nucleotides, the CDR3 is TGTGCCAGCAGCTTAAGTGGGACAGCGAACACCGGGGAGCTGTTTTTT.

This clonotype occurred many times. This CDR3 is CASSLAGGPYNEQFF. The CDR3 nucleotides are TGTGCCAGCAGTCTAGCGGGGGGACCCTACAATGAGCAGTTCTTC. The V and J genes are TRBV7-2 and TRBJ2-1; 11 bases map to TRBD2. This CDR3 comprises 15 residues. After removal of 6 bases from V and 2 bases from J, the junction contained 3 bases not matched to a gene. Germline V gene data show CDR1 as SGHTA and CDR2 as FQGNSA.

The CDR3 DNA follows: TGTGCCAGCAGCTTAGTTACAGTCTCCTATGGCTACACCTTC. It specifies CASSLVTVSYGYTF. This chain uses TRBV7-2 with TRBJ1-2; D uncertain. Germline loops: CDR1 SGHTA, CDR2 FQGNSA. Trimming removed 1 base at V and 4 bases at J, with 10 bases between. This CDR3 has 14 residues. Variable domain in full (rest from reference TRBV7-2 and TRBJ1-2): GAGVSQSPSNKVTEKGKDVELRCDPISGHTALYWYRQSLGQGLEFLIYFQGNSAPDKSGLPSDRFSAERTGGSVSTLTIQRTQQEDSAVYLCASSLVTVSYGYTFGSGTRLTVV.

This clonotype was picked up a small number of times. J is TRBJ2-3 and V is TRBV4-3, with TRBD2 matching 8 bases. CDR1 LGHNA and CDR2 YSLEER come from the germline V gene. The V gene end was trimmed by 1 base and the J gene end by 0 bases; junction bases not matched to a gene: 6. The CDR3 is made up of 17 amino acids. CDR3 coding DNA: TGCGCCAGCAGCCAAGGCGCACTAGCGGTTAGCACAGATACGCAGTATTTT. Protein: CASSQGALAVSTDTQYF.

V is TRBV3-1 and J is TRBJ2-4; D remains ambiguous. This CDR3 comprises 12 residues. Trimming removed 1 base from V and 7 bases from J, with 5 bases in between. Per germline, CDR1 LGHDT and CDR2 YNNKEL (reference sequence). Here the CDR3 DNA reads TGTGCCAGCAGCCAAGCGGAGAACATTCAGTACTTC. Residues: CASSQAENIQYF.

The V call is TRBV4-2, the J call TRBJ2-3; D gene unclear. Germline V CDR1 and CDR2: LGHNA, YNFKEQ. V was trimmed by 4 bases and J by 0 bases, leaving 11 bases between them. This CDR3 is 15 amino acids long. The CDR3 nucleotides are TGTGCCAGCAGCCCGGGCCCCGCTAGCACAGATACGCAGTATTTT. Its translation is CASSPGPASTDTQYF.

The rearrangement uses TRBV2 and TRBJ2-3; D gene unclear. The V end was cut by 10 bases, the J end by 2 bases, with 16 bases between. The CDR3 runs to 14 residues. Germline assignment: CDR1 SNHLY and CDR2 FYNNEI. The CDR3 sequence is CATKMAQVTDTQYF. The DNA for the CDR3 is TGTGCCACCAAAATGGCCCAGGTCACAGATACGCAGTATTTT.